Described below is a single T cell receptor (beta chain) sequence and its context. What it binds is not known. This specimen belongs to a study of CD8 T cells in ankylosing spondylitis. Study-wide findings and caveats: Seven to nine highly homologous variants formed a TCR beta motif that appeared characteristic of ankylosing spondylitis blood. Reports say disease-linked clones showed up significantly more in matched ankylosing spondylitis synovial fluid. A subset of motif variants has previously been described in the synovial fluid and blood of reactive arthritis.

Using quantitative 5'-RACE with molecular barcodes, the authors made TCR beta libraries. TCRdb passed the 5' RACE reads through MiXCR, listing each CDR3 protein once. The sample carries under 850,000 distinct CDR3 sequences, under 20% recorded once. This TCR was recovered from a male donor with ankylosing spondylitis. What was sequenced was blood, either unsorted or a sorted T cell fraction (not recorded which).

The CDR3 sequence is CSVLGAGTGELFF. The CDR3 nucleotides are TGCAGCGTCTTGGGGGCAGGAACCGGGGAGCTGTTTTTT. The gene calls are TRBV29-1 and TRBJ2-2; TRBD1 is a possible D gene (6 bases). Germline V gene sequence: CDR1 SQVTM, CDR2 ANQGSEA. The CDR3 is 13 amino acids. Trimming stripped 6 bases from V and 5 bases from J, with 13 bases between.